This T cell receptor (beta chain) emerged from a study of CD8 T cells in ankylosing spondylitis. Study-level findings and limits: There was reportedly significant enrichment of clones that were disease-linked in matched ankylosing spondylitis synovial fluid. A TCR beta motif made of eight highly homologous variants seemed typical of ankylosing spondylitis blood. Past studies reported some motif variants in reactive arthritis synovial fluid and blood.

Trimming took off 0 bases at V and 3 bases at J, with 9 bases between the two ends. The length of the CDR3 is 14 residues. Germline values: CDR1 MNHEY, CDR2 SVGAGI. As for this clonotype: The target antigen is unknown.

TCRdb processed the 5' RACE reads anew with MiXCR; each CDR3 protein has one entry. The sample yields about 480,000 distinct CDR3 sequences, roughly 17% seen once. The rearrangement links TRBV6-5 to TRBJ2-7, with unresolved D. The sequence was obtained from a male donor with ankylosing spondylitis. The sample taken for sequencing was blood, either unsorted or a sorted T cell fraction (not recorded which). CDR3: CASSYSIDYYEQYF. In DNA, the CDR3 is TGTGCCAGCAGTTACTCGATCGATTACTACGAGCAGTACTTC.